The 9 T cell receptor beta chains in this list originate from one sample, sequenced in a study of graft-versus-host responses after intestinal transplantation. Sequenced by immunoSEQ multiplex PCR; TCRdb stores in-frame clones only, minus some. The table records over 70,000 clones, roughly four fifths of them present only once. Their antigens are not known. The material was unstimulated CD8+ T cells sorted from spleen or lymph node cells, obtained before intestinal transplant. These receptor sequences come from a human donor who received an intestinal transplant.

This clone was seen more than once but under ten times. The CDR3 DNA reads as TGTGCCAGCAGTGCCCAGGGGGGAACTGGAAACACCATATATTTT. This codes for CASSAQGGTGNTIYF. The J gene is TRBJ1-3, the V gene TRBV6-1; 7 bases are a match to TRBD1. CDR3 length equals 15 residues. The germline V gene encodes CDR1 MNHNS and CDR2 SASEGT. The trim removed 4 bases at V and 2 bases at J, leaving 5 bases unmatched.

J is TRBJ2-2 and V is TRBV30; D not resolved. The germline CDR1 and CDR2 sequences are GTSNPN and SVGIG (reference sequence). The CDR3 runs to 14 residues. Trimming pared 1 base from V and 4 bases from J, leaving 10 bases between. In DNA form, the CDR3 reads TGTGCCTGGAGTGCGATAGCCCCCACCGGGGAGCTGTTTTTT. Its protein product is CAWSAIAPTGELFF. Full variable domain (missing parts from reference TRBV30 and TRBJ2-2): SQTIHQWPATLVQPVGSPLSLECTVEGTSNPNLYWYRQAAGRGLQLLFYSVGIGQISSEVPQNLSASRPQDRQFILSSKKLLLSDSGFYLCAWSAIAPTGELFFGEGSRLTVL.

The V call is TRBV5-6, the J call TRBJ2-5; D is undetermined. CDR3 length: 13 amino acids. Deletions cut 0 bases from V and 5 bases from J, with 8 bases between. CDR1 and CDR2 (germline): SGHDT, YYEEEE. The CDR3 sequence: CASSLDLGETQYF. In DNA form, the CDR3 reads TGTGCCAGCAGCTTGGACTTGGGGGAGACCCAGTACTTC.

This rearrangement joins TRBV20-1 to TRBJ1-2; the D is unclear. V was pared by 3 bases and J by 7 bases, with 6 bases between. CDR3 length: 10 residues. Germline V gene data show CDR1 as DFQATT and CDR2 as SNEGSKA (reference sequence). The CDR3 DNA reads as TGCAGTGCTAGGGGAGTTGGCTACACCTTC. Translated, it gives CSARGVGYTF.

This clone came up a few times. The chain has TRBV4-2 and TRBJ2-7, with 10 nucleotides matching TRBD2. The CDR3 is 17 residues long. CDR1 is LGHNA, CDR2 YNFKEQ, per germline. V lost 1 base and J lost 8; bases outside the gene matches: 14. CDR3 amino acids: CASSQVASGRRGLKQYF. The CDR3 DNA reads TGTGCCAGCAGCCAAGTGGCTAGCGGGAGACGGGGGTTGAAGCAGTACTTC.

CDR3 sequence: CASSRPGQPLYGYTF. As DNA, the CDR3 is TGCGCCAGCAGCCGCCCGGGACAGCCTCTCTATGGCTACACCTTC. The chain combines TRBV4-1 with TRBJ1-2, with TRBD1 matching over 7 bases. Germline V gene lookup returns CDR1 MGHRA and CDR2 YSYEKL. The length of the CDR3 is 15 residues. J was trimmed by 4 bases and V by 4 bases; bases with no gene match: 9.

The chain carries TRBV11-3 and TRBJ2-7; 8 positions match TRBD1. The germline V gene encodes CDR1 SGHNT and CDR2 YENEEA. The junction had 2 bases not matched to a gene; V was cut back by 0 bases and J by 4 bases. This CDR3 is 14 amino acids long. DNA of the CDR3: TGTGCCAGCAGCTTAGACAGGGGGCGATACGAGCAGTACTTC. Translating gives CASSLDRGRYEQYF.

The chain links TRBV18 to TRBJ1-3, with D unresolved. V was clipped by 2 bases and J by 0 bases, with 8 bases between them. Looked up from germline, CDR1 is KGHSH and CDR2 is LQKENI. The length of the CDR3 is 15 residues. The CDR3 DNA follows: TGTGCCAGCTCACCAATGGGGTCCTCTGGAAACACCATATATTTT. Amino acids: CASSPMGSSGNTIYF.

This clone came up once. The rearrangement joins TRBV29-1 to TRBJ2-7; 9 nucleotides agree with TRBD1. Per the germline V gene, CDR1 is SQVTM and CDR2 is ANQGSEA. V gave up 6 bases and J gave up 0 bases; unmatched junction bases: 3. CDR3 length equals 13 residues. In DNA, the CDR3 is TGCAGCGTCGTGGGACAGGGCTCCTACGAGCAGTACTTC. This translates into CSVVGQGSYEQYF.